One and the same sample provided the 25 T cell receptor beta chains below, sequenced in a study of shared clonotypes between healthy human individuals. The protocol was immunoSEQ multiplex PCR, while the TCRdb copy is restricted to in-frame clones and leaves out a portion. The sample has roughly 1,600,000 clones; 97% to 99% are singletons. The sequencing sample was made of naive CD4+ T cells sorted from blood. Subset denoted: CD45RA+ positively selected. The receptors here all came from a man aged 25-45 years in good health.

The chain joins TRBV19 to TRBJ2-1; 8 nucleotides agree with TRBD1. V lost 3 bases, J lost 9 bases, and 7 bases stayed unmatched. Germline CDR1 LNHDA, CDR2 SQIVND (reference sequence). The CDR3 totals 14 residues. The CDR3 nucleotides are TGTGCCAGTAGTATGGCTGTCAGGGGGCTTGAGCAGTTCTTC. It specifies CASSMAVRGLEQFF.

V gene TRBV6-5 combines with J gene TRBJ2-5; TRBD1 agrees at 7 bases. Germline V lookup: CDR1 MNHEY, CDR2 SVGAGI. V lost 4 bases and J lost 4; bases outside the gene matches: 6. This CDR3 has 14 residues. The CDR3 sequence: CASSSPTGRETQYF. The CDR3 region has the DNA TGTGCCAGCAGTTCCCCGACAGGGCGAGAGACCCAGTACTTC.

The V and J genes are TRBV5-1 and TRBJ1-1, with TRBD1 as a possible D gene (6 bases). V was shortened by 1 base and J by 3 bases, with 10 bases between the two germline ends. CDR1 and CDR2 from the germline V gene are SGHRS and YFSETQ. The CDR3 is 14 residues long. The DNA for the CDR3 is TGCGCCAGCAGCTTGTGGGGGGCGGACACTGAAGCTTTCTTT. It is translated as CASSLWGADTEAFF.

The gene calls are TRBV28 and TRBJ1-4; maybe TRBD1 (5 bases). Germline-derived CDR1 and CDR2 are MDHEN and SYDVKM. Trimming pared 2 bases from V and 0 bases from J, leaving 13 bases between. The CDR3 loop spans 17 amino acids. This chain's CDR3 is CASSLREGLSTNEKLFF. The CDR3 coding sequence is TGTGCCAGCAGTTTACGGGAGGGACTATCAACTAATGAAAAACTGTTTTTT.

This chain connects TRBV6-1 to TRBJ2-7; D might be TRBD1 (5 bases). The length of the CDR3 is 14 residues. Germline assignment: CDR1 MNHNS and CDR2 SASEGT. Deletions cut 6 bases from V and 3 bases from J, with 15 bases between. In DNA, the CDR3 is TGTGCCAGCAGCCCAGACAGAATCAGCTACGAGCAGTACTTC. Translation gives CASSPDRISYEQYF.

This clone showed up just once. This chain joins TRBV5-1 and TRBJ1-2, with D possibly TRBD1 on 6 matching bases. The V end was cut by 4 bases, the J end by 9 bases, with 13 bases between. CDR1 SGHRS and CDR2 YFSETQ come from the germline V gene. The CDR3 extends over 12 amino acids. CDR3 in amino acids: CASSLYRERYTF. DNA of the CDR3: TGCGCCAGCAGCCTTTACAGGGAACGCTACACCTTC. Supplemented by reference TRBV5-1 and TRBJ1-2, the full variable domain reads KAGVTQTPRYLIKTRGQQVTLSCSPISGHRSVSWYQQTPGQGLQFLFEYFSETQRNKGNFPGRFSGRQFSNSRSEMNVSTLELGDSALYLCASSLYRERYTFGSGTRLTVV.

The genes are TRBV28 and TRBJ1-2, with a weak D call TRBD1 (6 bases). This CDR3 has 15 residues. The germline V and J ends were trimmed by 5 bases and 3 bases, with 16 bases remaining between them. Germline CDR1 is MDHEN and CDR2 is SYDVKM. The CDR3 here is CASSPSNQGYYGYTF. DNA for the CDR3: TGTGCCAGCAGTCCGAGTAATCAGGGGTACTATGGCTACACCTTC.

The chain joins TRBV10-2 to TRBJ2-4; D is possibly TRBD2 (6 bases). CDR3 length equals 12 residues. V shed 5 bases and J shed 9 bases, with 11 bases lying between them. Germline-derived CDR1 and CDR2 are WSHSY and SAAADI. DNA for the CDR3: TGCGCCAGCAGTCAGGCCGGGGGCATTCAGTACTTC. It yields the protein CASSQAGGIQYF.

The genes are TRBV28 and TRBJ2-1; the match to TRBD2 covers 8 bases. V lost 7 bases and J lost 7; bases outside the gene matches: 15. Germline assignment: CDR1 MDHEN and CDR2 SYDVKM. The CDR3 is 16 residues long. Here the CDR3 reads CASTLGIGRGANEQFF. CDR3 bases: TGTGCCAGCACCCTCGGTATCGGGAGGGGAGCAAATGAGCAGTTCTTC. Looking up the rest from reference TRBV28 and TRBJ2-1 gives the full variable domain: DVKVTQSSRYLVKRTGEKVFLECVQDMDHENMFWYRQDPGLGLRLIYFSYDVKMKEKGDIPEGYSVSREKKERFSLILESASTNQTSMYLCASTLGIGRGANEQFFGPGTRLTVL.

This chain uses TRBV19 with TRBJ2-1; 7 bases align to TRBD1. Unmatched junction bases numbered 10, after V lost 5 bases and J lost 6 bases. The CDR3 extends over 15 amino acids. Germline lookup yields CDR1 LNHDA and CDR2 SQIVND (reference sequence). The CDR3 region has the DNA TGTGCCAGTAGTCCAAGAGGGACAGACCTCAATGAGCAGTTCTTC. Residues: CASSPRGTDLNEQFF.

The count of this clone is one. The V gene is TRBV7-5, the J gene TRBJ2-2. TRBV7-5 is an annotated pseudogene. There are 15 residues in the CDR3. The CDR3 protein is CARSLSPANTGELFF. CDR3 coding DNA: TGTGCCAGAAGCTTAAGCCCGGCCAACACCGGGGAGCTGTTTTTT.

As concerns this clone: The sample contains more than one DNA sequence encoding this CDR3. This chain uses TRBV9 with TRBJ1-3; 9 bases align to TRBD1. V gave up 2 bases and J gave up 0 bases; unmatched junction bases: 3. Germline CDR1 SGDLS, CDR2 YYNGEE. This CDR3 region has 16 residues. CDR3 nucleotides: TGTGCCAGCAGCGTCACACAGGGGGCCTCTGGAAACACCATATATTTT. Amino acids: CASSVTQGASGNTIYF.

The chain couples TRBV19 to TRBJ2-1; D is unclear. V was pared by 6 bases and J by 6 bases, with 12 bases between. The length of the CDR3 is 13 residues. Germline CDR1 is LNHDA and CDR2 is SQIVND (reference sequence). Written as DNA, the CDR3 is TGTGCCAGTAGGTGGGCAGGATCCAATGAGCAGTTCTTC. Residues: CASRWAGSNEQFF.

The rearrangement uses TRBV5-1 and TRBJ2-1; weak D call: TRBD1 (5 bases). The germline V gene has CDR1 SGHRS and CDR2 YFSETQ. This CDR3 contains 19 residues. Trimming pared 0 bases from V and 5 bases from J, leaving 24 bases between. The CDR3 is CASSLARQGVPSANNEQFF. The CDR3 region has the DNA TGCGCCAGCAGCTTGGCGCGGCAGGGCGTCCCCAGCGCGAACAATGAGCAGTTCTTC.

This clone was seen just once. Other DNA sequences from this sample encode an identical CDR3 as well. V usage is TRBV9 and J usage is TRBJ2-1; perhaps TRBD1 as D (5 bases). In germline, CDR1 is SGDLS, CDR2 YYNGEE. The CDR3 sequence is 15 residues long. Deletions cut 3 bases from V and 0 bases from J, with 10 bases between. The CDR3 spells CASSAEGDSYNEQFF. Here the CDR3 DNA reads TGTGCCAGCAGCGCCGAAGGGGACTCCTACAATGAGCAGTTCTTC. The whole variable domain, remainder taken from reference TRBV9 and TRBJ2-1, is DSGVTQTPKHLITATGQRVTLRCSPRSGDLSVYWYQQSLDQGLQFLIQYYNGEERAKGNILERFSAQQFPDLHSELNLSSLELGDSALYFCASSAEGDSYNEQFFGPGTRLTVL.

This chain links TRBV7-2 with TRBJ2-7, with a tentative D call TRBD2 (5 bases). Per the germline V gene, CDR1 is SGHTA and CDR2 is FQGNSA. CDR3 size: 16 residues. V was pared by 2 bases and J by 1 base, with 15 bases between. CDR3: CASSLFMWGASYEQYF. Written as DNA, the CDR3 is TGTGCCAGCAGCTTATTTATGTGGGGAGCGTCCTACGAGCAGTACTTC.

The rearrangement joins TRBV2 to TRBJ1-1; 7 nucleotides agree with TRBD1. The CDR3 consists of 12 residues. Germline V gene sequence: CDR1 SNHLY, CDR2 FYNNEI. V shed 9 bases, J shed 5 bases, and the junction held 6 bases outside the gene matches. CDR3 amino acids: CARHRGGTEAFF. DNA of the CDR3: TGTGCCAGACACAGGGGTGGGACTGAAGCTTTCTTT.

The chain combines TRBV5-1 with TRBJ2-4; the D gene could be TRBD1 or TRBD2 (5 bases each). The CDR3 covers 12 residues. Trimming cost V 0 bases and J 15 bases, with 13 bases left between them. Germline CDR1 SGHRS, CDR2 YFSETQ. CDR3 region: CASSLGRDGLYF. Written as DNA, the CDR3 is TGCGCCAGCAGCTTGGGCCGGGACGGGCTGTACTTC.

Comment on this clone: Other nucleotide sequences from this sample produce the same CDR3. The CDR3 region is CASSPYRDQETQYF. The CDR3 DNA is TGTGCCAGCTCACCTTACAGGGACCAAGAGACCCAGTACTTC. The V call is TRBV18, the J call TRBJ2-5, with D perhaps matching TRBD1 (6 bases). The CDR3 covers 14 residues. Looked up from germline, CDR1 is KGHSH and CDR2 is LQKENI. The V end lost 3 bases, the J end lost 0 bases, and 8 bases lay between the germline ends. Full variable domain (outside the CDR3, taken from reference TRBV18 and TRBJ2-5): NAGVMQNPRHLVRRRGQEARLRCSPMKGHSHVYWYRQLPEEGLKFMVYLQKENIIDESGMPKERFSAEFPKEGPSILRIQQVVRGDSAAYFCASSPYRDQETQYFGPGTRLLVL.

This clone was seen a single time. The rearrangement links TRBV5-6 to TRBJ2-7; D unresolved. Germline CDR1 and CDR2: SGHDT and YYEEEE. This CDR3 is built from 11 residues. Deletions cut 4 bases from V and 3 bases from J, with 5 bases between. This CDR3 reads CASSDFYEQYF. The CDR3 DNA reads TGTGCCAGCAGCGATTTCTACGAGCAGTACTTC.

J is TRBJ1-1 and V is TRBV19; TRBD1 aligns across 9 bases. This CDR3 has 14 residues. The junction had 5 bases not matched to a gene; V was cut back by 7 bases and J by 2 bases. The germline V gene encodes CDR1 LNHDA and CDR2 SQIVND (reference sequence). The CDR3 coding sequence is TGTGCCAGTACCCCGGGACAGGGCAACACTGAAGCTTTCTTT. Its translation is CASTPGQGNTEAFF.

The gene calls are TRBV27 and TRBJ2-1; D not resolved. Germline V gives CDR1 MNHEY, CDR2 SMNVEV (reference sequence). This CDR3 spans 14 amino acids. Trimming pared 3 bases from V and 2 bases from J, leaving 8 bases between. The CDR3 sequence is CASSFVGTYNEQFF. In DNA form, the CDR3 reads TGTGCCAGCAGTTTTGTAGGCACCTACAATGAGCAGTTCTTC.

The genes are TRBV7-6 and TRBJ1-5; maybe TRBD1 (5 bases). The ends were cut back, 5 bases at V and 4 bases at J, with 12 bases in the middle. The CDR3 spans 14 residues. Germline CDR1 SGHVS, CDR2 FNYEAQ. The CDR3 here is CASSVQGPNQPQHF. In nucleotides, the CDR3 is TGTGCCAGCAGCGTTCAGGGACCTAATCAGCCCCAGCATTTT.

The rearrangement links TRBV29-1 to TRBJ2-5; 10 bases map to TRBD2. The germline gives CDR1 SQVTM, CDR2 ANQGSEA. The CDR3 sequence is 14 residues long. The V gene end was trimmed by 6 bases and the J gene end by 5 bases; junction bases not matched to a gene: 9. The CDR3 loop reads CSVDASGSGETQYF. In DNA form, the CDR3 reads TGCAGCGTGGACGCTAGCGGGAGTGGGGAGACCCAGTACTTC.

This clone appeared once. V usage is TRBV2 and J usage is TRBJ1-5; D is unresolved. The CDR3 length is 13 residues. Between the trimmed V and J ends, which lost 5 bases and 4 bases, there was a span of 9 bases. CDR1 is SNHLY and CDR2 is FYNNEI in the germline V gene. The CDR3 DNA follows: TGTGCCAGCAGTCCGGACCTAAATCAGCCCCAGCATTTT. Protein sequence: CASSPDLNQPQHF.